This note documents a single TCR beta chain sequence. The antigen is not known. This sample is part of a study of blood T cells in healthy people across ages. General study points: It was the long-lived donors that had more naive CD4+ cells and higher diversity than aged donors. It was held that diversity estimates obtained from one million T cells represented underestimates.

A J-beta primer mix and a sample-barcoded 5' primer were used in a second PCR of roughly 6 to 11 cycles. Researchers report that each sample yielded at least 3 million CDR3-containing paired-end reads. Using its own MiXCR run on the 5' RACE reads, TCRdb lists one record per CDR3 protein. The table shows more than 800,000 distinct CDR3 sequences, with more than 25% occurring only once. Germline assignment: CDR1 DFQATT and CDR2 SNEGSKA (reference sequence). The CDR3 covers 14 residues. The ends were cut back, 3 bases at V and 0 bases at J, with 11 bases in the middle. The rearrangement joins TRBV20-1 to TRBJ1-1; a weak D match, TRBD1 (6 bases). The sequence derives from a woman older than 75 in good health. The specimen was blood. CDR3 amino acids: CSASNGGMNTEAFF. As DNA, the CDR3 is TGCAGTGCTAGTAACGGGGGCATGAACACTGAAGCTTTCTTT.